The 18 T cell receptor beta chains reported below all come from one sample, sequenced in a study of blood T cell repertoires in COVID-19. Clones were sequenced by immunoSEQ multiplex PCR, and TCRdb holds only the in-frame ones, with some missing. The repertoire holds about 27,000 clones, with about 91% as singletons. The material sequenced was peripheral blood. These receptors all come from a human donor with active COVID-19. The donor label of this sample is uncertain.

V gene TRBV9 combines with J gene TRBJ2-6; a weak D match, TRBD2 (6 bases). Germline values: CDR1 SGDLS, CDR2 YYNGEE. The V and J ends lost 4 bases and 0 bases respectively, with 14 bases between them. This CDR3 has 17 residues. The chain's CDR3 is CASSLGGPASGANVLTF. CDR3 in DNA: TGTGCCAGCAGCCTGGGGGGACCAGCCTCTGGGGCCAACGTCCTGACTTTC.

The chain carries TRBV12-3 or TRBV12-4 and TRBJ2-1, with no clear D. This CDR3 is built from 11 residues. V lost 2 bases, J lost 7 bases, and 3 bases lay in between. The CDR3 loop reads CASSLRNEQFF. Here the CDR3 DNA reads TGTGCCAGCAGTTTACGGAATGAGCAGTTCTTC.

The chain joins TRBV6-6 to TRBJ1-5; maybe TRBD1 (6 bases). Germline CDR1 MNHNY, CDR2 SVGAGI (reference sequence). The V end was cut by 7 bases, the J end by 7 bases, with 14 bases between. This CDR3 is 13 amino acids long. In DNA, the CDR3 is TGTGCCAGCATGGGACAACCCGGCCAGCCCCAGCATTTT. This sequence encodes CASMGQPGQPQHF.

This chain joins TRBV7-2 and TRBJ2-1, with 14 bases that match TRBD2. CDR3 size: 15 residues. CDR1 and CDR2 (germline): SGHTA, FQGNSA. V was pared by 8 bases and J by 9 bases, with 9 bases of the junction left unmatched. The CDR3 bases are TGTGCCAGCCGAGGGGGACTAGCGGGGGCGGGTGAGCAGTTCTTC. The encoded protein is CASRGGLAGAGEQFF.

DNA for the CDR3: TGTGCCACCAGCAGAGATTTGCAGGGGCAGCCCCAGCATTTT. Translated, it gives CATSRDLQGQPQHF. The chain is built from TRBV15 and TRBJ1-5, with a tentative D call TRBD1 (6 bases). Germline values: CDR1 LNHNV, CDR2 YYDKDF (reference sequence). The length of the CDR3 is 14 residues. Trimming removed 0 bases from V and 7 bases from J, with 10 bases in between. The variable domain in full, with the rest retrieved from reference TRBV15 and TRBJ1-5, is DAMVIQNPRYQVTQFGKPVTLSCSQTLNHNVMYWYQQKSSQAPKLLFHYYDKDFNNEADTPDNFQSRRPNTSFCFLDIRSPGLGDTAMYLCATSRDLQGQPQHFGDGTRLSIL.

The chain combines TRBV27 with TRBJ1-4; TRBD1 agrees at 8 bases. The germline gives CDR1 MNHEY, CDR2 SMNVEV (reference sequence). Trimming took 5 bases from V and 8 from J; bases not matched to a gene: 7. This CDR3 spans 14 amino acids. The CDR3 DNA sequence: TGTGCCAGCAGTCGCAGGGGGCTCGGGGAAAAACTGTTTTTT. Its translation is CASSRRGLGEKLFF.

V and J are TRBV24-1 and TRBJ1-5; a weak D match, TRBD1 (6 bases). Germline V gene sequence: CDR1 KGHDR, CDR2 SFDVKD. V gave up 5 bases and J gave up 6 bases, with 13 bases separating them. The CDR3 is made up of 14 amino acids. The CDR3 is CATSVAGVSQPQHF. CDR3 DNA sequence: TGTGCCACCAGTGTGGCAGGGGTTAGTCAGCCCCAGCATTTT.

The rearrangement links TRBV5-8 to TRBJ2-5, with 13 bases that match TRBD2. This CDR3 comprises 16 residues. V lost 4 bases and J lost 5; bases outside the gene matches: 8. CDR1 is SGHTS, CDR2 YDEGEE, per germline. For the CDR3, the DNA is TGTGCCAGCAGCCTAGGACTAGCGGGAGATAGTGAGACCCAGTACTTC. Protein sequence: CASSLGLAGDSETQYF.

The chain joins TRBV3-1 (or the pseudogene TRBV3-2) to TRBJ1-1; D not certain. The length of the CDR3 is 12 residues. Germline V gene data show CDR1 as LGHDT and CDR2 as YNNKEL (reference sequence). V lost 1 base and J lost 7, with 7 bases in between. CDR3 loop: CASSQVEIEAFF. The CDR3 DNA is TGTGCCAGCAGCCAAGTAGAGATTGAAGCTTTCTTT.

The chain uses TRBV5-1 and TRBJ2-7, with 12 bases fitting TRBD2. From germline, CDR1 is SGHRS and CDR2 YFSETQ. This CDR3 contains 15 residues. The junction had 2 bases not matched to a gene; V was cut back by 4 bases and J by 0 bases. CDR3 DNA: TGCGCCAGCAGCCCGGGACTAGCGGGCTCCTACGAGCAGTACTTC. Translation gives CASSPGLAGSYEQYF.

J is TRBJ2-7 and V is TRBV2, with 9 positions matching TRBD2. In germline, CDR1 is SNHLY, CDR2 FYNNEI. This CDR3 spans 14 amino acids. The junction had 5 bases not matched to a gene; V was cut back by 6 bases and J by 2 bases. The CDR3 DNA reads TGTGCCAGCAGCCGGGGACTAGCAGCCTACGAGCAGTACTTC. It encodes CASSRGLAAYEQYF.

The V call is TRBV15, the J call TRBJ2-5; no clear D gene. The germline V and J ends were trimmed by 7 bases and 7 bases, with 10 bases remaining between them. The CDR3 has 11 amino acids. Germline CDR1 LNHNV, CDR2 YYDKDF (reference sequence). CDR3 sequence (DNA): TGTGCCACCAAAAGAGGTTCGACCCAGTACTTC. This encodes CATKRGSTQYF. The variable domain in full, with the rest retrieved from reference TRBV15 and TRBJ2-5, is DAMVIQNPRYQVTQFGKPVTLSCSQTLNHNVMYWYQQKSSQAPKLLFHYYDKDFNNEADTPDNFQSRRPNTSFCFLDIRSPGLGDTAMYLCATKRGSTQYFGPGTRLLVL.

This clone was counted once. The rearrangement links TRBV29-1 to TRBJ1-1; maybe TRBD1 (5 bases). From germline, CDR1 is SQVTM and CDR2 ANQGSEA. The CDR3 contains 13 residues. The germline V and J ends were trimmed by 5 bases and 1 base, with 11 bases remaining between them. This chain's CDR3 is CSVLRGRNTEAFF. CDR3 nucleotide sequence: TGCAGCGTTTTAAGGGGCCGGAACACTGAAGCTTTCTTT.

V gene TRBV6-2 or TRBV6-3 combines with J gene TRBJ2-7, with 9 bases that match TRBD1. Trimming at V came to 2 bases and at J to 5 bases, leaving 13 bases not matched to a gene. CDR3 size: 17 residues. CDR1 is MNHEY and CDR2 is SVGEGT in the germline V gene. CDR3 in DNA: TGTGCCAGCAGTTACCCATTACCGGGACAGGGTAAGGACGAGCAGTACTTC. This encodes CASSYPLPGQGKDEQYF.

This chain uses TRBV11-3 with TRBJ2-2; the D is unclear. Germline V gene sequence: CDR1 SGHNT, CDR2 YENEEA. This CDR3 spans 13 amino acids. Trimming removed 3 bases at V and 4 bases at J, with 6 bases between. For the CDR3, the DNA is TGTGCCAGCAGCTTCCAGGTCACCGGGGAGCTGTTTTTT. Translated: CASSFQVTGELFF.

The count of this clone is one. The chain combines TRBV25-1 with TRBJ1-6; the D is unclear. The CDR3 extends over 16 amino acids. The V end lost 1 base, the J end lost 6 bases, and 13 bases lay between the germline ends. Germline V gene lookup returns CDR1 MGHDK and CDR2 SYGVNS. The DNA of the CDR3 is TGTGCCAGCAGTGAATCGACAATCTTTCCTAATTCACCCCTCCACTTT. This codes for CASSESTIFPNSPLHF.

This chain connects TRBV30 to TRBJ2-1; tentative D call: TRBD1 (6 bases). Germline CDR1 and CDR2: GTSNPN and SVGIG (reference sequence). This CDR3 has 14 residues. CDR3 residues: CWEPESLKGDEQFF. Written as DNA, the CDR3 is TGTTGGGAGCCAGAGAGTCTCAAGGGGGATGAGCAGTTCTTC.

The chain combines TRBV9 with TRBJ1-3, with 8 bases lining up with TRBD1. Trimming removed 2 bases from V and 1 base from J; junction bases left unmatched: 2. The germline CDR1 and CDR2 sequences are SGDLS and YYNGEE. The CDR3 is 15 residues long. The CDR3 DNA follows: TGTGCCAGCAGCGTTACAGGGGGTTCTGGAAACACCATATATTTT. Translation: CASSVTGGSGNTIYF.